The following is a TCR beta chain sequence with its context. Its matching antigen is unknown. Method: immunoSEQ multiplex PCR; TCRdb's copy keeps in-frame clones and lacks some. The sample contains tens of thousands of clones, roughly nine tenths of which appear only once. The germline V gene has CDR1 MDHEN and CDR2 SYDVKM. This CDR3 is 16 amino acids long. J gave up 4 bases and V 5 bases, and 11 bases lay outside the gene matches. This sample is drawn from a study of OX40 agonist ivuxolimab in advanced cancers. Study-level results: The specificity for antigen of the expanded peripheral T cells was not determined. Relatively little clonal expansion, among the lowest observed, appeared in partial responders at 0.1-3.0 mg/kg. Dose levels from 0.1 to 3.0 mg/kg saw CD4+ and CD8+ blood T cells expand clonally by week 6.

The V and J genes are TRBV28 and TRBJ1-2, with 9 bases matching TRBD1. This specimen consisted of CD4+ or CD8+ T cells sorted from blood, obtained in a trial of the OX40 agonist ivuxolimab. The TCR originated in an adult with an advanced solid tumor such as melanoma, head and neck, liver or kidney cancer. The CDR3 DNA sequence: TGTGCCAGCAGTAGCACCCCCCCGGGACAGGGCTATGGCTACACCTTC. It specifies CASSSTPPGQGYGYTF.